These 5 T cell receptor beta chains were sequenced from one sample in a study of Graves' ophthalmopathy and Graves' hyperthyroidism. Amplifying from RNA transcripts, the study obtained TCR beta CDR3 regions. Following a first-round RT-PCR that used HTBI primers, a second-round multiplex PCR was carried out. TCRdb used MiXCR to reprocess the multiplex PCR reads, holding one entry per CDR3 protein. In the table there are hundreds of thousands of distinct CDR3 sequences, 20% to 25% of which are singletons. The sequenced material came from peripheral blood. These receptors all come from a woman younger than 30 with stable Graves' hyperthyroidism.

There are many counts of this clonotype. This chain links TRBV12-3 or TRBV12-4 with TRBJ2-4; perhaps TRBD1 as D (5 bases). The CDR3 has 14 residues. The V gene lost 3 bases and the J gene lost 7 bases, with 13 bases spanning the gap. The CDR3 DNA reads TGTGCCAGCAGTTTGTTTCAGGGCAACAACATTCAGTACTTC. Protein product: CASSLFQGNNIQYF.

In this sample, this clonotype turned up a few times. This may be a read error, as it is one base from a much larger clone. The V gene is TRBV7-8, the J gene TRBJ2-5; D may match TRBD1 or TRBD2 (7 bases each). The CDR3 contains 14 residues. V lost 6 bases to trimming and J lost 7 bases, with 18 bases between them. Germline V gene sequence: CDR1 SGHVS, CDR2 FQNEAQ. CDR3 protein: CASSFTGAGVTQYF. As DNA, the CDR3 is TGTGCCAGCAGTTTCACAGGGGCGGGAGTGACCCAGTACTTC.

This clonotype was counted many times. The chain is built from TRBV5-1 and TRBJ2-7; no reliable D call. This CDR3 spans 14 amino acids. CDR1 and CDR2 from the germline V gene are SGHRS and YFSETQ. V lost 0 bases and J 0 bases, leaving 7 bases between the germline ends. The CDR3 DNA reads TGCGCCAGCAGCTTGGTACATGGCTCCTACGAGCAGTACTTC. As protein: CASSLVHGSYEQYF.

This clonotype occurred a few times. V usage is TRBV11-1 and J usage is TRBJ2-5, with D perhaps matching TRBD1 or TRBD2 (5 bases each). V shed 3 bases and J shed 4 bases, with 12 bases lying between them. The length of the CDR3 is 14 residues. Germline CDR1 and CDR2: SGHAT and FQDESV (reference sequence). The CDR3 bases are TGTGCCAGCAGCTTGGAGGCAGGGCCAGAGACCCAGTACTTC. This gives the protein CASSLEAGPETQYF.

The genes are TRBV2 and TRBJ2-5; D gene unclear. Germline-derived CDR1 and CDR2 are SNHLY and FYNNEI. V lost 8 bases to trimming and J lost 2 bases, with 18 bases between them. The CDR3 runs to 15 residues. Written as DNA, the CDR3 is TGTGCCAGCTCATTGCAGAGGCTACGACAAGAGACCCAGTACTTC. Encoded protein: CASSLQRLRQETQYF.